This T cell receptor beta chain is from a study of blood T cell repertoires in COVID-19. Study-level information: The United States, Italy and Spain provided the acute and convalescent COVID-19 samples.

This clone was recorded at least ten times. Authors' analysis steps: Amplification of reference gene primers was used by the study to estimate nucleated cell counts. Clones were read by immunoSEQ multiplex PCR, and TCRdb kept only the in-frame ones, dropping some. V and J calls and clone size are copied from that table; D and trimming were computed from the DNA. The data hold 270,000 or so clones, with 70% to 90% observed a single time. The V gene's germline CDR1 is SGHRS and CDR2 YFSETQ. This CDR3 comprises 14 residues. Trimming removed 0 bases from V and 6 bases from J, with 13 bases in between. Participants were placed into cohorts based on the clinical history they reported. People in the exposed group encountered a COVID-19 case within 2 weeks before entering the study.

The chain employs TRBV5-1 and TRBJ2-7; D possibly corresponds to TRBD2 (5 bases). The source of this sequence is a woman aged 50 to 60 who had been exposed to COVID-19. The sample was PBMCs or T cells enriched from blood (not recorded which). The CDR3 spells CASSLASGLGEQYF. CDR3 sequence (DNA): TGCGCCAGCAGCTTGGCCAGCGGCCTCGGCGAGCAGTACTTC. Based on the CDR3 plus reference TRBV5-1 and TRBJ2-7, the full variable domain is KAGVTQTPRYLIKTRGQQVTLSCSPISGHRSVSWYQQTPGQGLQFLFEYFSETQRNKGNFPGRFSGRQFSNSRSEMNVSTLELGDSALYLCASSLASGLGEQYFGPGTRLTVT.